These T cell receptor beta chains were read from a single sample in a study of cytomegalovirus exposure and HLA in healthy donors. Clones were read by immunoSEQ multiplex PCR, and TCRdb kept only the in-frame ones, dropping some. This sample has around 180,000 clones; about three quarters occur once, and the top ten carry approximately 1.5%. The sequenced sample consisted of PBMCs. The receptors shown here come from a girl aged 5-17 years in good health and CMV-seronegative. Each CDR3 is given with its conserved first and last residue. Fields, in order: clone size, D gene, J gene, CDR3 length, V gene, CDR3 protein, CDR3 DNA. D genes are given only for firm matches. Size is omitted from some rows. Given values are once, few, many or a class for expanded clones.

>-|-|TRBJ1-5|13|TRBV5-5
CASSLARNQPQHF
TGTGCCAGCAGCTTGGCCAGAAATCAGCCCCAGCATTTT
>-|-|TRBJ1-2|11|TRBV19
CASTDTYGYTF
TGTGCCAGTACAGACACCTATGGCTACACCTTC
>-|-|TRBJ2-1|17|TRBV19
CASSIDFPGGVANEQFF
TGTGCCAGTAGTATAGACTTCCCAGGCGGGGTCGCCAATGAGCAGTTCTTC
>-|TRBD1|TRBJ1-6|16|TRBV25-1
CASSDLGQGENSPLHF
TGTGCCAGCAGTGATTTAGGACAGGGGGAAAATTCACCCCTCCACTTT
>once|-|TRBJ2-6|16|TRBV27
CASSSIEGAGANVLTF
TGTGCCAGCAGTTCAATCGAGGGGGCTGGGGCCAACGTCCTGACTTTC
>-|TRBD1|TRBJ1-6|14|TRBV6-5
CASSRTGVNSPLHF
TGTGCCAGCAGCCGGACAGGGGTAAATTCACCCCTCCACTTT
>-|-|TRBJ1-5|15|TRBV19
CASSIPRELDWPQHF
TGTGCCAGTAGTATCCCTCGGGAGCTAGATTGGCCCCAGCATTTT
>-|-|TRBJ2-2|15|TRBV30
CVWNVRDTHTGELFF
TGTGTCTGGAACGTCCGGGACACCCACACCGGGGAGCTGTTTTTT
>-|-|TRBJ2-7|15|TRBV5-5
CASSFGTQVSYEQYF
TGTGCCAGCAGTTTCGGGACACAGGTATCCTACGAGCAGTACTTC
>-|TRBD1|TRBJ1-1|13|TRBV19
CASSLGQQTEAFF
TGTGCCAGTAGTTTGGGACAGCAAACTGAAGCTTTCTTT
>-|TRBD1|TRBJ1-3|18|TRBV19
CASSPGTGNRLSGNTIYF
TGTGCCAGTAGTCCCGGGACAGGGAATCGCCTCTCTGGAAACACCATATATTTT
>-|-|TRBJ1-2|15|TRBV6-1
CASSEGPGVNYGYTF
TGTGCCAGCAGTGAAGGTCCAGGGGTCAACTATGGCTACACCTTC
>-|-|TRBJ1-4|15|TRBV19
CASSIGGGDWEKLFF
TGTGCCAGTAGTATCGGCGGGGGTGATTGGGAAAAACTGTTTTTT
>-|-|TRBJ1-2|15|TRBV25-1
CASSEEGAPTYGYTF
TGTGCCAGCAGTGAAGAAGGGGCCCCGACCTATGGCTACACCTTC
>few|TRBD1|TRBJ1-2|16|TRBV2
CASMRGQSLTNYGYTF
TGTGCCAGCATGCGGGGACAGTCTCTCACTAACTATGGCTACACCTTC
>-|-|TRBJ1-2|13|TRBV29-1
CSVESPRGYGYTF
TGCAGCGTTGAGAGTCCCAGAGGCTATGGCTACACCTTC
>few|TRBD1|TRBJ2-7|14|TRBV6-1
CASSGGQGVNEQYF
TGTGCCAGCAGTGGCGGACAGGGTGTGAACGAGCAGTACTTC
>few|TRBD2|TRBJ2-1|16|TRBV7-9
CASSPVSGGGYNEQFF
TGTGCCAGCAGCCCTGTTTCGGGCGGGGGGTACAATGAGCAGTTCTTC
>-|TRBD1|TRBJ1-2|14|TRBV13
CASSMTGTNYGYTF
TGTGCCAGCAGCATGACAGGGACTAACTATGGCTACACCTTC
>-|TRBD1|TRBJ1-2|14|TRBV2
CASRGDRYNYGYTF
TGTGCCAGCAGGGGGGACAGGTATAACTATGGCTACACCTTC
>-|TRBD1|TRBJ2-7|15|TRBV6-1
CASSYRTGWGDEQYF
TGTGCCAGCAGCTACAGGACAGGATGGGGCGACGAGCAGTACTTC
>-|-|TRBJ1-4|14|TRBV28
CASLPGTSNEKLFF
TGTGCCAGCCTCCCCGGGACTAGTAACGAAAAACTGTTTTTT
>-|-|TRBJ2-5|14|TRBV7-6
CASSYILLEETQYF
TGTGCCAGCAGCTATATACTCCTAGAGGAGACCCAGTACTTC
>-|-|TRBJ1-5|18|TRBV7-9
CASSWSGEGYTGNQPQHF
TGTGCCAGCAGCTGGTCAGGGGAGGGGTATACTGGCAATCAGCCCCAGCATTTT
>few|-|TRBJ1-4|17|TRBV6-1
CASSEASGVQTNEKLFF
TGTGCCAGCAGTGAAGCATCAGGGGTGCAGACTAATGAAAAACTGTTTTTT
>few|TRBD2|TRBJ2-2|16|TRBV7-3
CASSTPGGPGAGELFF
TGTGCCAGCAGCACCCCGGGGGGACCGGGGGCCGGGGAGCTGTTTTTT
>-|TRBD2|TRBJ2-5|14|TRBV30
CAWSYSGGQETQYF
TGTGCCTGGTCTTATAGCGGGGGCCAAGAGACCCAGTACTTC
>-|-|TRBJ1-2|13|TRBV2
CASIRGQNYGYTF
TGTGCCAGCATTAGGGGCCAAAACTATGGCTACACCTTC
>-|TRBD1|TRBJ2-7|15|TRBV13
CASSSLGTGAYEQYF
TGTGCCAGCAGCTCACTGGGGACAGGGGCCTACGAGCAGTACTTC
>once|TRBD1|TRBJ1-2|16|TRBV19
CASSATRQGGIYGYTF
TGTGCCAGTAGTGCAACTCGACAGGGAGGAATCTATGGCTACACCTTC
>once|TRBD1|TRBJ1-5|15|TRBV2
CASTLDRGENQPQHF
TGTGCCAGCACCCTGGACAGGGGGGAGAATCAGCCCCAGCATTTT